Reported below is one TCR beta chain. Its antigen is as yet unknown. This record comes from a study of fetal regulatory T cell absence and autoimmunity. Across the study: The IPEX patients lacked clinical diabetes but had exocrine pancreas autoimmunity.

Trimming stripped 0 bases from V and 0 bases from J, with 5 bases between. The CDR3 is 14 amino acids. The germline V gene encodes CDR1 SGHAT and CDR2 FQNNGV. Broader study findings: TRB gene family usage was broadly similar in cord blood and pancreas. Pancreas TCRs were oligoclonally enriched versus cord blood, some clones over 100-fold.

Produced via immunoSEQ multiplex PCR; TCRdb's table is partial and in-frame only. This table holds approximately 94,000 clones, around 72% found once. Sequenced: pancreas tissue. This chain connects TRBV11-2 to TRBJ2-5; the D is unclear. The receptor was isolated from a male donor with IPEX syndrome. This CDR3 reads CASSLEPYQETQYF. CDR3 nucleotide sequence: TGTGCCAGCAGCTTAGAACCGTACCAAGAGACCCAGTACTTC.